Listed here are 19 T cell receptor beta chains from one sample, sequenced in a study of blood T cell repertoires in COVID-19. Assay used: immunoSEQ multiplex PCR; TCRdb lists only in-frame clones, some missing. Of about 330,000 clones in the sample, roughly 86% were seen once. What was sequenced was peripheral blood. These receptor sequences come from a man aged 25 to 40 with COVID-19, enrolled during active disease.

V gene TRBV25-1 combines with J gene TRBJ1-4; no firm D call. Germline V gives CDR1 MGHDK, CDR2 SYGVNS. V lost 8 bases and J lost 3, with 10 bases in between. This CDR3 comprises 13 residues. The CDR3 sequence is CASCGSANEKLFF. In DNA form, the CDR3 reads TGTGCCAGCTGCGGAAGTGCTAATGAAAAACTGTTTTTT.

CDR3: CASSRTGFSYEQYF. CDR3 in DNA: TGTGCCAGCAGCAGGACAGGCTTCTCCTACGAGCAGTACTTC. This sequence joins TRBV6-5 and TRBJ2-7, with 7 bases identical to TRBD1. Per the germline V gene, CDR1 is MNHEY and CDR2 is SVGAGI. The length of the CDR3 is 14 residues. Trimming took 6 bases from V and 0 from J; bases not matched to a gene: 5.

The chain has TRBV12-5 and TRBJ2-3; D perhaps matches TRBD1 (6 bases). The germline V gene has CDR1 LGHNT and CDR2 FRNRAP. CDR3 length: 17 residues. V was cut by 0 bases and J by 4 bases, with 17 bases left in between. The CDR3 DNA reads TGTGCTAGTGGTTTGGTACTTGGGGGCGGAATCGCAGATACGCAGTATTTT. Translation gives CASGLVLGGGIADTQYF.

The J gene is TRBJ1-2, the V gene TRBV19; 8 nucleotides line up with TRBD1. CDR3 length: 14 residues. Germline CDR1 LNHDA, CDR2 SQIVND (reference sequence). Unmatched junction bases numbered 7, after V lost 5 bases and J lost 5 bases. The CDR3 protein is CASSAGQGPYGYTF. CDR3 DNA: TGTGCCAGTAGTGCTGGACAGGGACCGTATGGCTACACCTTC.

The chain recombines TRBV7-2 with TRBJ2-7; TRBD1 is a possible D gene (6 bases). The germline V and J ends were trimmed by 5 bases and 3 bases, with 17 bases remaining between them. CDR1 and CDR2 (germline): SGHTA, FQGNSA. This CDR3 contains 15 residues. CDR3 residues: CASSRGHQLGYEQYF. The CDR3 DNA is TGTGCCAGCAGCCGGGGACACCAGCTCGGCTACGAGCAGTACTTC.

This chain links TRBV11-2 with TRBJ2-5; 7 nucleotides align to TRBD1. CDR3 length: 16 residues. V lost 4 bases and J lost 2; bases outside the gene matches: 10. The germline V gene has CDR1 SGHAT and CDR2 FQNNGV. CDR3 loop: CASSSYRGVRQETQYF. Here the CDR3 DNA reads TGTGCCAGCAGCTCATACAGGGGAGTGCGGCAAGAGACCCAGTACTTC.

The chain joins TRBV14 to TRBJ2-7; 7 bases agree with TRBD1. The germline gives CDR1 SGHDN, CDR2 FVKESK. The ends lost 5 bases at V and 3 bases at J; junction bases unmatched: 10. The CDR3 length is 15 residues. CDR3 nucleotide sequence: TGTGCCAGCAGCTTCGACAGGGTTGGTCTCTACGAGCAGTACTTC. This translates into CASSFDRVGLYEQYF.

The chain links TRBV6-1 to TRBJ1-4; a weak D match, TRBD1 (5 bases). Per the germline V gene, CDR1 is MNHNS and CDR2 is SASEGT. Trimming removed 3 bases at V and 5 bases at J, with 13 bases between. The CDR3 length is 15 residues. CDR3 in DNA: TGTGCCAGCAGTGAGAACGTGGGGGGGAATGAAAAACTGTTTTTT. This codes for CASSENVGGNEKLFF.

This CDR3 is CASSFQRGSPQHF. Here the CDR3 DNA reads TGTGCCAGCAGTTTTCAGCGGGGATCGCCCCAGCATTTT. The gene calls are TRBV12-3 or TRBV12-4 and TRBJ1-5; the D is unclear. Deletions cut 3 bases from V and 9 bases from J, with 12 bases between. The CDR3 is 13 amino acids.

Comments on this clone: Within the sample, other DNA sequences also encode this same CDR3. The chain uses TRBV20-1 and TRBJ2-3; D may be TRBD2 (5 bases). Germline values: CDR1 DFQATT, CDR2 SNEGSKA (reference sequence). The CDR3 totals 11 residues. V was trimmed by 3 bases and J by 5 bases, leaving 6 bases between them. The CDR3 DNA follows: TGCAGTGCTAGTCGGGGAGATACGCAGTATTTT. This encodes CSASRGDTQYF.

The DNA for the CDR3 is TGTGCCAGCAGCTCCAGGACAGGACTCTCTGGAAACACCATATATTTT. Translating gives CASSSRTGLSGNTIYF. The chain links TRBV7-9 to TRBJ1-3; 7 nucleotides agree with TRBD1. The germline CDR1 and CDR2 sequences are SEHNR and FQNEAQ (reference sequence). This CDR3 spans 16 amino acids. V shed 4 bases and J 0 bases; nucleotides not matched to a gene: 6.

The chain combines TRBV15 with TRBJ2-3, with 7 nucleotides matching TRBD1. The CDR3 extends over 18 amino acids. Germline values: CDR1 LNHNV, CDR2 YYDKDF (reference sequence). The V gene end was trimmed by 0 bases and the J gene end by 4 bases; junction bases not matched to a gene: 13. CDR3 in amino acids: CATSRDKETGSWSDTQYF. The CDR3 coding sequence is TGTGCCACCAGCAGAGATAAGGAGACAGGGAGTTGGTCAGATACGCAGTATTTT.

This chain connects TRBV2 to TRBJ2-3; D is perhaps TRBD1 (6 bases). CDR1 SNHLY and CDR2 FYNNEI come from the germline V gene. Trimming pared 6 bases from V and 0 bases from J, leaving 13 bases between. The length of the CDR3 is 15 residues. CDR3 region: CASRKTGASTDTQYF. The CDR3 DNA follows: TGTGCCAGCAGGAAGACAGGAGCTAGCACAGATACGCAGTATTTT.

The chain couples TRBV7-2 to TRBJ2-7, with D possibly matching TRBD1 (5 bases). Germline CDR1 and CDR2: SGHTA and FQGNSA. The CDR3 spans 15 residues. Trimming shortened V by 5 bases and J by 6 bases, and 20 bases separated the two germline ends. The CDR3 DNA follows: TGTGCCAGCAGCCAAACGACCACAGGTTCTGGCGAGCAGTACTTC. Protein: CASSQTTTGSGEQYF.

J is TRBJ1-6 and V is TRBV7-9; D uncertain. The germline V gene has CDR1 SEHNR and CDR2 FQNEAQ (reference sequence). Trimming cost V 8 bases and J 5 bases, with 7 bases left between them. CDR3 length: 12 amino acids. The CDR3 DNA follows: TGTGCCAGCCAGGAGGATAATTCACCCCTCCACTTT. This gives the protein CASQEDNSPLHF.

The V and J genes are TRBV28 and TRBJ2-7; 7 bases are shared with TRBD1. Losses at the gene ends were 6 bases for V and 3 bases for J; bases not matched to a gene: 8. This CDR3 comprises 14 residues. Germline V gene lookup returns CDR1 MDHEN and CDR2 SYDVKM. CDR3 in amino acids: CASRASHRGYEQYF. As DNA, the CDR3 is TGTGCCAGCAGGGCATCACACAGGGGCTACGAGCAGTACTTC.

A few counts support this clone. V gene TRBV3-1 (or the pseudogene TRBV3-2) combines with J gene TRBJ2-3, with D hard to call. The V end was cut by 2 bases, the J end by 2 bases, with 8 bases between. This CDR3 comprises 14 residues. From germline, CDR1 is LGHDT and CDR2 YNNKEL (reference sequence). The CDR3 DNA reads as TGTGCCAGCAGCCAAAGCGCTTCCACAGATACGCAGTATTTT. Translation gives CASSQSASTDTQYF.

The CDR3, as DNA: TGTGCCACCAGTGTCACGGGGGGGGATGGCTACACCTTC. As protein: CATSVTGGDGYTF. The chain uses TRBV24-1 and TRBJ1-2; perhaps TRBD1 as D (5 bases). Trimming removed 5 bases at V and 6 bases at J, with 12 bases between. CDR3 length: 13 amino acids. CDR1 and CDR2 from the germline V gene are KGHDR and SFDVKD.

The gene calls are TRBV6-2 or TRBV6-3 and TRBJ1-1; D is uncertain. CDR3 length: 14 residues. V gave up 5 bases and J gave up 1 base, with 11 bases separating them. CDR1 MNHEY and CDR2 SVGEGT come from the germline V gene. CDR3 sequence: CASSNPDKNTEAFF. For the CDR3, the DNA is TGTGCCAGCAGTAACCCAGACAAGAACACTGAAGCTTTCTTT.